This entry lists 7 T cell receptor beta chains sequenced from one sample in a study of cytomegalovirus exposure and HLA in healthy donors. The PCR was carried out with 60 Vbeta primers and 13 Jbeta primers. Produced via immunoSEQ multiplex PCR; TCRdb's table is partial and in-frame only. The repertoire holds about 140,000 clones, with 65% to 70% as singletons. Sequenced material: PBMCs. The receptor set was obtained from a man aged 25-45 years in good health and CMV-seropositive.

The chain has TRBV30 and TRBJ1-1; TRBD1 aligns across 8 bases. V trimming: 2 bases; J trimming: 5 bases; junction bases outside the gene matches: 7. Germline CDR1 is GTSNPN and CDR2 is SVGIG (reference sequence). CDR3 length: 14 amino acids. The CDR3 protein is CAWSSPQGATEAFF. CDR3 nucleotide sequence: TGTGCCTGGAGTTCTCCGCAGGGGGCAACTGAAGCTTTCTTT.

This clone has just a few counts. The genes are TRBV5-1 and TRBJ2-7, with 9 bases that match TRBD2. The junction had 4 bases not matched to a gene; V was cut back by 5 bases and J by 1 base. The CDR3 is made up of 14 amino acids. Germline V gene data show CDR1 as SGHRS and CDR2 as YFSETQ. CDR3 residues: CASRAGGGSYEQYF. DNA for the CDR3: TGCGCCAGCAGAGCGGGAGGAGGATCCTACGAGCAGTACTTC.

The CDR3 DNA follows: TGTGCCACCAGGGGGGGTTTGAACACCGGGGAGCTGTTTTTT. Its protein product is CATRGGLNTGELFF. V and J are TRBV15 and TRBJ2-2, with D possibly TRBD2 on 6 matching bases. CDR1 is LNHNV and CDR2 is YYDKDF in the germline V gene (reference sequence). The CDR3 runs 14 residues. With 6 bases removed from V and 1 base from J, the gap between germline ends came to 9 bases. The complete variable domain, with remaining parts taken from reference TRBV15 and TRBJ2-2, reads DAMVIQNPRYQVTQFGKPVTLSCSQTLNHNVMYWYQQKSSQAPKLLFHYYDKDFNNEADTPDNFQSRRPNTSFCFLDIRSPGLGDTAMYLCATRGGLNTGELFFGEGSRLTVL.

CDR3: CASSLLGARQLTYEQYF. As DNA, the CDR3 is TGTGCCAGCAGTTTATTGGGGGCGCGACAGTTGACCTACGAGCAGTACTTC. The V and J genes are TRBV28 and TRBJ2-7, with a tentative D call TRBD1 (6 bases). This CDR3 has 17 residues. CDR1 is MDHEN, CDR2 SYDVKM, per germline. Trimming took 1 base from V and 2 from J, leaving 18 bases between them.

The chain links TRBV11-3 to TRBJ1-2; a weak D match, TRBD1 (6 bases). Between the trimmed V and J ends, which lost 0 bases and 6 bases, there was a span of 8 bases. From germline, CDR1 is SGHNT and CDR2 YENEEA. The CDR3 sequence is 13 residues long. In DNA, the CDR3 is TGTGCCAGCAGCTTAGACTGGGGGCATGGCTACACCTTC. It specifies CASSLDWGHGYTF.

The J gene is TRBJ1-4, the V gene TRBV2, with TRBD1 matching 7 bases. Germline values: CDR1 SNHLY, CDR2 FYNNEI. The V gene end was trimmed by 7 bases and the J gene end by 8 bases; junction bases not matched to a gene: 10. This CDR3 is built from 14 residues. CDR3 residues: CASIGQAAGEKLFF. CDR3 nucleotide sequence: TGTGCCAGCATCGGACAGGCGGCGGGGGAAAAACTGTTTTTT. The whole variable domain, filled in from reference TRBV2 and TRBJ1-4, reads EPEVTQTPSHQVTQMGQEVILRCVPISNHLYFYWYRQILGQKVEFLVSFYNNEISEKSEIFDDQFSVERPDGSNFTLKIRSTKLEDSAMYFCASIGQAAGEKLFFGSGTQLSVL.

This clone was seen only a few times. This sequence joins TRBV28 and TRBJ2-1, with 8 bases identical to TRBD2. The CDR3 is made up of 15 amino acids. Germline trimming cut 8 bases from V and 0 bases from J; bases unmatched to any gene: 6. Germline CDR1 and CDR2: MDHEN and SYDVKM. CDR3 sequence: CASRPSGSSYNEQFF. In nucleotides, the CDR3 is TGTGCCAGCCGCCCCAGCGGGAGCTCCTACAATGAGCAGTTCTTC.